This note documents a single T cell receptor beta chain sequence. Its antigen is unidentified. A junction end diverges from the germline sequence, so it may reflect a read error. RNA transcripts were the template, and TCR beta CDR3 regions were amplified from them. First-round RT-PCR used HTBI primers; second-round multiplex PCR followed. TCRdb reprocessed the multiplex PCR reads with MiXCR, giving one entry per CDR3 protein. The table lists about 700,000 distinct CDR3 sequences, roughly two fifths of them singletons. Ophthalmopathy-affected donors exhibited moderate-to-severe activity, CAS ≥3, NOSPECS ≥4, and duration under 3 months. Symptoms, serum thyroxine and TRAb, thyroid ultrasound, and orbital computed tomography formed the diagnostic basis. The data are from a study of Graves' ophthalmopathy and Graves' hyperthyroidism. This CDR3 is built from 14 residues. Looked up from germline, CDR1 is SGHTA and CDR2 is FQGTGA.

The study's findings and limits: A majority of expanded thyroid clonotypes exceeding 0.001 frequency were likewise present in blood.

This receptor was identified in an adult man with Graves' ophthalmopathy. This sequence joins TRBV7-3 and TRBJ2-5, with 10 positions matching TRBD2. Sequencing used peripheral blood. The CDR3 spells CASSPGTSAGTLDF. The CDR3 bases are TGTGCCAGCAGCCCGGGGACTAGCGCCGGCACCTTGGACTTC.